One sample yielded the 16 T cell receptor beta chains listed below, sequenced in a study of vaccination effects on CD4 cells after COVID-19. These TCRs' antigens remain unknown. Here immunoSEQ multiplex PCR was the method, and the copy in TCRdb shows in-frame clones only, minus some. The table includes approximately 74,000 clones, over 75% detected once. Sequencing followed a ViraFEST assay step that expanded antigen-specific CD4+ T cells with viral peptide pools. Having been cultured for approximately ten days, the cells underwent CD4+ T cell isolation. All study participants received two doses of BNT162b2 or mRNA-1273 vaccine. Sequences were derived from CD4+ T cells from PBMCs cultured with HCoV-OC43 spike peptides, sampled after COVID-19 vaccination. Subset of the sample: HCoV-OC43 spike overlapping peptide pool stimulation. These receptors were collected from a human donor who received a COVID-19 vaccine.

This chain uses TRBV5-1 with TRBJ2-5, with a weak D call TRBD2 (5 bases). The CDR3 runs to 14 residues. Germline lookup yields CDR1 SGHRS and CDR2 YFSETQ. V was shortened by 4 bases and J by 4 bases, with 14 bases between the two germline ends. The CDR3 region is CASSRGQNGETQYF. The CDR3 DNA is TGCGCCAGCAGCCGGGGTCAAAACGGAGAGACCCAGTACTTC.

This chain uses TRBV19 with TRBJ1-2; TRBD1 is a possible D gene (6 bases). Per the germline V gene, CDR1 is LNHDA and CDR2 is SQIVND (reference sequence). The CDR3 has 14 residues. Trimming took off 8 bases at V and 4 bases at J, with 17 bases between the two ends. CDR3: CASGRGGTAYGYTF. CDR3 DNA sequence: TGTGCCAGTGGACGAGGGGGAACTGCCTATGGCTACACCTTC.

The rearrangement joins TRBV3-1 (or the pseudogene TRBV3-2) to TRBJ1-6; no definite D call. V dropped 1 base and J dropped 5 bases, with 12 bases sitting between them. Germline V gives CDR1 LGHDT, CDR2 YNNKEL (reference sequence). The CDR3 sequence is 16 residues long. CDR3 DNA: TGTGCCAGCAGCCAAGGGAGGCAGGAAAATAATTCACCCCTCCACTTT. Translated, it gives CASSQGRQENNSPLHF.

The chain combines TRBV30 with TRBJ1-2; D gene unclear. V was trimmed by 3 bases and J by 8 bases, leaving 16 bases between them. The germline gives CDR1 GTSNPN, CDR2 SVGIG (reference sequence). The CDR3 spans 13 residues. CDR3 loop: CAWRVQVVGGYTF. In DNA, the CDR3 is TGTGCCTGGAGGGTCCAGGTTGTTGGGGGCTACACCTTC.

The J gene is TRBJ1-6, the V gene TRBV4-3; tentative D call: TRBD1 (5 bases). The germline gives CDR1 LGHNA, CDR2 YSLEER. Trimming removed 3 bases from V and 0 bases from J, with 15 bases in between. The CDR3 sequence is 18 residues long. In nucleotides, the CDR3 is TGCGCCAGCAGCCAGGTTCCCCGCGGGGCCTCCTATAATTCACCCCTCCACTTT. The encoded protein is CASSQVPRGASYNSPLHF.

CDR3 coding DNA: TGTGCCAGCAATCTAAGGGGGACAGTCTCCTACGAGCAGTACGTC. This gives the protein CASNLRGTVSYEQYV. The V gene is TRBV5-6, the J gene TRBJ2-7; the match to TRBD1 covers 7 bases. The CDR3 extends over 15 amino acids. CDR1 is SGHDT and CDR2 is YYEEEE in the germline V gene. Losses at the gene ends were 6 bases for V and 0 bases for J; bases not matched to a gene: 9.

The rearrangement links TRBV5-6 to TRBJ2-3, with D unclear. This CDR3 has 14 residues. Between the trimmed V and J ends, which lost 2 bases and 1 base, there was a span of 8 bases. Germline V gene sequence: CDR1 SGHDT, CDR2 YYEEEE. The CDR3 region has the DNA TGTGCCAGCAGCTTTGTCTTTGGCACAGATACGCAGTATTTT. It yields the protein CASSFVFGTDTQYF.

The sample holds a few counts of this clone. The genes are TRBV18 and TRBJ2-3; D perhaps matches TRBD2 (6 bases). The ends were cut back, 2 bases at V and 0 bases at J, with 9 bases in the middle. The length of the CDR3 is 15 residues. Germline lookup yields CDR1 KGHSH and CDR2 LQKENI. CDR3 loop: CASSPRRASTDTQYF. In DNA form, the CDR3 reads TGTGCCAGCTCACCAAGGAGGGCTAGCACAGATACGCAGTATTTT.

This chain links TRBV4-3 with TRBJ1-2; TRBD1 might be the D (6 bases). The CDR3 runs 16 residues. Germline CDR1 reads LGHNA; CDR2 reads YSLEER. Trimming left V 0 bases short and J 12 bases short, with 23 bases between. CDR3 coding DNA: TGCGCCAGCAGCCAAGAGAGGGGACTTGGGGGGGGCAGACACACCTTC. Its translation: CASSQERGLGGGRHTF.

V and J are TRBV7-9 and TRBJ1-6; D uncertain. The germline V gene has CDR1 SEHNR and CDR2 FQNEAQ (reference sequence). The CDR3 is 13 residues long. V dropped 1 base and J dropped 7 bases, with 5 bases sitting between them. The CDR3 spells CASSLDGNSPLHF. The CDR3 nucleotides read TGTGCCAGCAGCTTAGACGGGAATTCACCCCTCCACTTT.

The CDR3 DNA sequence: TGTGCCTGGAGTGTAAGAGGGGCCAAAAACATTCAGTACTTC. As protein: CAWSVRGAKNIQYF. The rearrangement links TRBV30 to TRBJ2-4; a weak D match, TRBD2 (5 bases). Germline V gene data show CDR1 as GTSNPN and CDR2 as SVGIG (reference sequence). This CDR3 spans 14 amino acids. Trimming stripped 0 bases from V and 1 base from J, with 7 bases between.

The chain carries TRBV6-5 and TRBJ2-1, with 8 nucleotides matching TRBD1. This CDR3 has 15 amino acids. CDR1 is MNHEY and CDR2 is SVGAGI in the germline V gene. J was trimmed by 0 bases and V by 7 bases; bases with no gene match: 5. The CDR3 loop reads CASIRDRSSYNEQFF. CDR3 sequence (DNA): TGTGCCAGCATCCGGGACAGGAGCTCCTACAATGAGCAGTTCTTC.

The DNA for the CDR3 is TGTGCCAGCAGCCCGAAGAGGGGACAGGGATCTTCCTACGAGCAGTACGTC. It encodes CASSPKRGQGSSYEQYV. This chain links TRBV11-2 with TRBJ2-7; 9 bases are shared with TRBD1. The CDR3 has 17 residues. Looked up from germline, CDR1 is SGHAT and CDR2 is FQNNGV. Trimming took 5 bases from V and 1 from J; bases not matched to a gene: 12.

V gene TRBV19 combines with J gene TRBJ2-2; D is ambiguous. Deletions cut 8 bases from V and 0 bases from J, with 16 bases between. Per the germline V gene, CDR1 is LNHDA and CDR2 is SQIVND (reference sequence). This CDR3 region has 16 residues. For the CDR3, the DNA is TGTGCCAGTTCCACCGGAATTGATGCGAACACCGGGGAGCTGTTTTTT. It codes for CASSTGIDANTGELFF.

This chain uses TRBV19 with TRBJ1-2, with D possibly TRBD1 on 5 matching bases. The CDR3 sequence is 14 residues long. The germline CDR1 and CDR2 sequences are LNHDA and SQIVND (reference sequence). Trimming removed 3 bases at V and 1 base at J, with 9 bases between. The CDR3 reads CASSIGTINYGYTF. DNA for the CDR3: TGTGCCAGTAGTATTGGGACTATTAACTATGGCTACACCTTC.

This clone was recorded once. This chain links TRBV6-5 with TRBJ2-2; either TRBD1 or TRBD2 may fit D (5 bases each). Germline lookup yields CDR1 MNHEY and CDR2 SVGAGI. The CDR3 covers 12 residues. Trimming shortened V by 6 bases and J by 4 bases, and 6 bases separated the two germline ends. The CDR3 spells CASRRGTGELFF. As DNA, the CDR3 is TGTGCCAGCAGGAGGGGCACCGGGGAGCTGTTTTTT.